One and the same sample provided the 16 T cell receptor beta chains below, sequenced in a study of cytomegalovirus exposure and HLA in healthy donors. Repertoires were generated with immunoSEQ multiplex PCR, while TCRdb's copy carries only in-frame clones and drops some. The sample consists of some 100,000 clones, 70% to 90% of them appearing once. The sequenced sample was PBMCs. The source is a man aged 18 to 35 in good health and CMV-seronegative.

The gene calls are TRBV18 and TRBJ2-5; 7 positions agree with TRBD2. The CDR3 extends over 14 amino acids. V was pared by 3 bases and J by 2 bases, with 3 bases of the junction left unmatched. Looked up from germline, CDR1 is KGHSH and CDR2 is LQKENI. The CDR3 protein is CASSPQAGQETQYF. The CDR3 nucleotides read TGTGCCAGCTCACCGCAAGCGGGACAAGAGACCCAGTACTTC.

The chain carries TRBV28 and TRBJ2-7; 7 bases line up with TRBD2. The CDR3 extends over 15 amino acids. Per the germline V gene, CDR1 is MDHEN and CDR2 is SYDVKM. The trim removed 2 bases at V and 6 bases at J, leaving 10 bases unmatched. The CDR3 DNA sequence: TGTGCCAGCAGTTTAAATCCTAGCGGTGGCCGCGAGCAGTACTTC. Translation: CASSLNPSGGREQYF.

The table lists this clone with a few counts. V is TRBV7-8 and J is TRBJ2-7; D is unresolved. V was trimmed by 0 bases and J by 2 bases, leaving 17 bases between them. CDR1 and CDR2 (germline): SGHVS, FQNEAQ. The CDR3 sequence is 17 residues long. This CDR3 is CASSLAFMITRTYEQYF. CDR3 in DNA: TGTGCCAGCAGCTTAGCTTTTATGATCACCAGAACCTACGAGCAGTACTTC.

V and J are TRBV5-6 and TRBJ2-3; tentative D call: TRBD1 (6 bases). CDR3 length: 13 residues. The V end lost 2 bases, the J end lost 9 bases, and 13 bases lay between the germline ends. Germline-derived CDR1 and CDR2 are SGHDT and YYEEEE. For the CDR3, the DNA is TGTGCCAGCAGCTTTTTTTCAGGGGACACGCAGTATTTT. Translation gives CASSFFSGDTQYF. Full variable domain (missing parts from reference TRBV5-6 and TRBJ2-3): DAGVTQSPTHLIKTRGQQVTLRCSPKSGHDTVSWYQQALGQGPQFIFQYYEEEERQRGNFPDRFSGHQFPNYSSELNVNALLLGDSALYLCASSFFSGDTQYFGPGTRLTVL.

V usage is TRBV27 and J usage is TRBJ2-3; D is ambiguous. V lost 4 bases and J lost 0, with 14 bases in between. Germline V gene data show CDR1 as MNHEY and CDR2 as SMNVEV (reference sequence). This CDR3 spans 16 amino acids. The CDR3 DNA is TGTGCCAGCAGTTCGCTCGACATATCTAGCACAGATACGCAGTATTTT. Amino acid sequence: CASSSLDISSTDTQYF.

The V call is TRBV19, the J call TRBJ1-1; TRBD1 agrees at 9 bases. The CDR3 totals 15 residues. Germline V gene sequence: CDR1 LNHDA, CDR2 SQIVND (reference sequence). The ends lost 5 bases at V and 1 base at J; junction bases unmatched: 5. The CDR3 here is CASSLTGGPNTEAFF. In DNA, the CDR3 is TGTGCCAGTAGTTTGACAGGGGGGCCGAACACTGAAGCTTTCTTT. Drawing the rest from reference TRBV19 and TRBJ1-1, the complete variable domain is DGGITQSPKYLFRKEGQNVTLSCEQNLNHDAMYWYRQDPGQGLRLIYYSQIVNDFQKGDIAEGYSVSREKKESFPLTVTSAQKNPTAFYLCASSLTGGPNTEAFFGQGTRLTVV.

This clone was detected only once. The V gene is TRBV11-2, the J gene TRBJ2-1; the D gene is possibly TRBD2 (6 bases). Germline CDR1 reads SGHAT; CDR2 reads FQNNGV. The V gene lost 3 bases and the J gene lost 0 bases, with 18 bases spanning the gap. The CDR3 extends over 18 amino acids. CDR3 sequence (DNA): TGTGCCAGCAGCTTTATTACCGGGACTGGGAGCTCCTACAATGAGCAGTTCTTC. It is translated as CASSFITGTGSSYNEQFF.

This chain joins TRBV28 and TRBJ1-1, with D unclear. The V gene lost 5 bases and the J gene lost 1 base, with 5 bases spanning the gap. CDR1 is MDHEN and CDR2 is SYDVKM in the germline V gene. The CDR3 consists of 12 residues. The CDR3 coding sequence is TGTGCCAGCAGTCTCGGGAACACTGAAGCTTTCTTT. Translating gives CASSLGNTEAFF.

The V call is TRBV6-5, the J call TRBJ2-2, with 10 bases aligning to TRBD1. The CDR3 spans 15 residues. Germline V lookup: CDR1 MNHEY, CDR2 SVGAGI. With V trimmed by 6 bases and J by 3 bases, 4 bases remained unmatched. CDR3 sequence (DNA): TGTGCCAGCAGCGCGGACAGGGGGGACACCGGGGAGCTGTTTTTT. Protein sequence: CASSADRGDTGELFF.

The chain combines TRBV5-1 with TRBJ2-1; TRBD2 matches 8 bases. V was clipped by 0 bases and J by 8 bases; unmatched bases: 10. The CDR3 has 16 amino acids. Looked up from germline, CDR1 is SGHRS and CDR2 is YFSETQ. The CDR3: CASSLETSGPLDEQFF. In nucleotides, the CDR3 is TGCGCCAGCAGCTTGGAAACTAGCGGACCCTTAGATGAGCAGTTCTTC.

This chain uses TRBV6-5 with TRBJ2-7; TRBD1 is a possible D gene (5 bases). The CDR3 totals 14 residues. The V end lost 6 bases, the J end lost 1 base, and 13 bases lay between the germline ends. The germline V gene has CDR1 MNHEY and CDR2 SVGAGI. CDR3 in amino acids: CASSQGLVSYEQYF. CDR3 DNA: TGTGCCAGCAGCCAGGGATTAGTGTCCTACGAGCAGTACTTC.

The chain carries TRBV15 and TRBJ1-5, with 7 bases that match TRBD1. CDR1 and CDR2 from the germline V gene are LNHNV and YYDKDF (reference sequence). The CDR3 is 17 amino acids. V was clipped by 0 bases and J by 4 bases; unmatched bases: 9. CDR3: CATSRDSGRGFNQPQHF. CDR3 DNA sequence: TGTGCCACCAGCAGAGATAGCGGCAGGGGGTTTAATCAGCCCCAGCATTTT.

The V and J genes are TRBV30 and TRBJ1-5; 10 bases agree with TRBD1. There are 14 residues in the CDR3. CDR1 and CDR2 (germline): GTSNPN, SVGIG (reference sequence). V was pared by 4 bases and J by 6 bases, with 6 bases of the junction left unmatched. The chain's CDR3 is CAWTAGQGPQPQHF. CDR3 DNA sequence: TGTGCCTGGACGGCGGGACAGGGGCCTCAGCCCCAGCATTTT.

The rearrangement uses TRBV11-3 and TRBJ2-2; TRBD1 is a possible D gene (5 bases). The V end was cut by 0 bases, the J end by 8 bases, with 19 bases between. Germline loops: CDR1 SGHNT, CDR2 YENEEA. This CDR3 is 17 amino acids long. The CDR3: CASSLDSSLGELGELFF. CDR3 DNA sequence: TGTGCCAGCAGCTTAGATTCCTCATTAGGGGAATTGGGGGAGCTGTTTTTT.

The chain employs TRBV11-2 and TRBJ2-2, with a possible D match to TRBD2 (5 bases). The CDR3 spans 14 residues. CDR1 is SGHAT, CDR2 FQNNGV, per germline. Between the trimmed V and J ends, which lost 1 base and 6 bases, there was a span of 9 bases. CDR3 in DNA: TGTGCCAGCAGCTTAGTTTGGCGGGCCGGGGAGCTGTTTTTT. Translation: CASSLVWRAGELFF.

The rearrangement links TRBV2 to TRBJ1-5; D gene ambiguous. Germline CDR1 and CDR2: SNHLY and FYNNEI. V lost 4 bases and J lost 5, with 6 bases in between. CDR3 size: 12 residues. The CDR3 DNA is TGTGCCAGCAGTGTTTTAGATCAGCCCCAGCATTTT. It translates to CASSVLDQPQHF.